This TCR beta chain was retrieved from a study of CD8 T cells in ankylosing spondylitis (dated by TCRdb to 2017 to 2019). Context from the whole study: To find TCR variants linked to disease, the study profiled T cell receptor beta repertoires in ankylosing spondylitis patients and healthy donors. The full study cohort comprised 25 ankylosing spondylitis patients and approximately 100 healthy donors. Peripheral blood samples were taken, and synovial fluid was additionally collected from ankylosing spondylitis patients.

Sequenced on an Illumina HiSeq 2500. TCR beta libraries were prepared by quantitative 5'-RACE with molecular barcodes. The source study handled its data this way. A new computational method based on a probabilistic model of VDJ rearrangement was used to identify disease-linked TCR variants. TCRdb trimmed the raw reads at Q25, called clones with MiXCR and kept productive beta chains. When rows share a CDR3 protein, they turn into one entry using the most common DNA and genes. V and J calls and clone size were set by TCRdb, not the authors. Here the sample has some 400,000 distinct CDR3 sequences; about a fifth occur a single time. Of the sample, 16% is held by the ten largest clones. About this clonotype itself: Its recognized antigen is unknown. Per-base quality was not reported, and no clone a single base away is much larger than it.

V gives up 3 bases and J gives up 4 bases, and the segment between their germline ends measures 15 bases. The CDR3, from cysteine to phenylalanine, totals 15 residues. Only the CDR3 part of the read is kept: 45 bases, read in frame from the first base. CDR1 and CDR2, per the germline V gene, are MGHRA and YSYEKL. The paper as a whole reports these results and caveats: Some motif variants had previously been reported in the synovial fluid and blood of reactive arthritis patients, which suggests shared mechanisms of disease initiation. In peripheral blood, the disease-linked clones were found at relatively low frequencies and had a CD8+ phenotype. Significant enrichment of the disease-linked clones was reported in matched synovial fluid samples from ankylosing spondylitis patients. Blood from ankylosing spondylitis patients appeared to be characterized by a TCR beta motif made up of under ten highly homologous amino acid variants.

Source material: blood, either unsorted or a sorted T cell fraction (not recorded which). The clonotype was recovered from a male donor with ankylosing spondylitis. The sequence links TRBV4-1 to TRBJ2-5; the D gene assignment is perhaps TRBD1 or TRBD2, with each matching 5 bases. The nucleotide sequence reads TGCGCCAGCAGCCATGCCGAGGGGCTACGAGAGACCCAGTACTTC. Translated, it reads CASSHAEGLRETQYF.